Detailed here is one T cell receptor beta chain. Libraries were prepared by immunoSEQ multiplex PCR; TCRdb keeps only in-frame clonotypes and omits some of them. The sample yields approximately 190,000 clones, about 90% seen once. The sample originates from a study of control samples from healthy donors and cancer patients. Trimming shortened V by 1 base and J by 7 bases, and 5 bases separated the two germline ends. The CDR3 spans 12 residues. CDR1 is SGHNT and CDR2 is YENEEA in the germline V gene. Sequenced sample: blood. This chain uses TRBV11-3 with TRBJ2-1; D is undetermined. The receptor comes from a man aged 30 to 39 in good health. Here the CDR3 DNA reads TGTGCCAGCAGCTTAGTACGGAATGAGCAGTTCTTC. It is translated as CASSLVRNEQFF.